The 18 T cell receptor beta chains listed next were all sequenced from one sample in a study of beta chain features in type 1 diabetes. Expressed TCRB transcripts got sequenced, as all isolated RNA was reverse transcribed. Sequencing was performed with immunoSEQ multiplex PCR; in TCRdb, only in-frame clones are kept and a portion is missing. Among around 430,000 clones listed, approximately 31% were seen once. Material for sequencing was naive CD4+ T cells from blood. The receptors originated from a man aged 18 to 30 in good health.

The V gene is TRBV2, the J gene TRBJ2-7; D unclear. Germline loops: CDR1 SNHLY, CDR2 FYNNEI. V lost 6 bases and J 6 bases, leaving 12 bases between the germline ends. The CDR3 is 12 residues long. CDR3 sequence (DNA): TGTGCCAGCAGCGAGTACTGGCTCGAGCAGTACTTC. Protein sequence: CASSEYWLEQYF.

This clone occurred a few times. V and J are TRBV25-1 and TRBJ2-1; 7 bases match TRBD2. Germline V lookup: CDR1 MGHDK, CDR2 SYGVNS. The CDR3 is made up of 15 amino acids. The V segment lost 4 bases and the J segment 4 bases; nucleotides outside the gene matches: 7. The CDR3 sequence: CASSGGLGRYNEQFF. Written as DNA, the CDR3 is TGTGCCAGCAGTGGAGGACTAGGCCGTTACAATGAGCAGTTCTTC.

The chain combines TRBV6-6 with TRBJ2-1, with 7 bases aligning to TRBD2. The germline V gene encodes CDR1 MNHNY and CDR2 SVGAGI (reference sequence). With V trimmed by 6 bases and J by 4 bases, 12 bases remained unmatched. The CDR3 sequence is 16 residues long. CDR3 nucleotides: TGTGCCAGCAGCCCCCCGGGAGGAAGCGGGTACAATGAGCAGTTCTTC. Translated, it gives CASSPPGGSGYNEQFF.

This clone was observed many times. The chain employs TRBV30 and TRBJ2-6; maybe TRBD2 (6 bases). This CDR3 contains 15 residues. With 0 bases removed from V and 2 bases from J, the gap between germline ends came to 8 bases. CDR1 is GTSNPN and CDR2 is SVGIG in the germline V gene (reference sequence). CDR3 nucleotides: TGTGCCTGGAGTGTAGGGAGGACTGGGGCCAACGTCCTGACTTTC. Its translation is CAWSVGRTGANVLTF.

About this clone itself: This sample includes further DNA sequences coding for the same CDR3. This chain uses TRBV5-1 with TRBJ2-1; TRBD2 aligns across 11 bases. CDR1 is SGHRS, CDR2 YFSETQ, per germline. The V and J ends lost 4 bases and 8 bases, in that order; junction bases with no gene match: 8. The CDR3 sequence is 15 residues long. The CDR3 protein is CASSILAGGSDEQFF. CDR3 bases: TGCGCCAGCAGCATTCTAGCGGGAGGTAGCGATGAGCAGTTCTTC.

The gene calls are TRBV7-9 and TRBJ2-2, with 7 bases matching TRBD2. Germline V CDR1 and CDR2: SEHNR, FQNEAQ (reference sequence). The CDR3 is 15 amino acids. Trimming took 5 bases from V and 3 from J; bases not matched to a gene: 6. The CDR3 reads CASSLPAGDTGELFF. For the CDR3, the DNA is TGTGCCAGCAGCCTCCCTGCGGGGGACACCGGGGAGCTGTTTTTT.

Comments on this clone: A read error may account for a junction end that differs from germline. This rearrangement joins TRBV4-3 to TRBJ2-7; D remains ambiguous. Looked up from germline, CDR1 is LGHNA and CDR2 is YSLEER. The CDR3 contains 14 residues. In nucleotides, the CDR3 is TGCGCCAGCAGCCAAGATAAGCAGTCCTCCGAGCAGTACTTC. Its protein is CASSQDKQSSEQYF.

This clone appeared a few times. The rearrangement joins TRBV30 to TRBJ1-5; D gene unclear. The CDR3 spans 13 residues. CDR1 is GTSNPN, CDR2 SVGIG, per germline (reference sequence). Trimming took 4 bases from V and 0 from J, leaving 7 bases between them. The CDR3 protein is CAWKRDSNQPQHF. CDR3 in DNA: TGTGCCTGGAAGCGTGATAGCAATCAGCCCCAGCATTTT.

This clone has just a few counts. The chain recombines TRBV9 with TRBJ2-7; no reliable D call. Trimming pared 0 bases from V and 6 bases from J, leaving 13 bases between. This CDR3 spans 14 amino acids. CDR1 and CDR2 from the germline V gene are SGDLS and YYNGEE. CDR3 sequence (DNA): TGTGCCAGCAGCGTAGGTTCCACCGTAGGCGAGCAGTACTTC. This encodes CASSVGSTVGEQYF.

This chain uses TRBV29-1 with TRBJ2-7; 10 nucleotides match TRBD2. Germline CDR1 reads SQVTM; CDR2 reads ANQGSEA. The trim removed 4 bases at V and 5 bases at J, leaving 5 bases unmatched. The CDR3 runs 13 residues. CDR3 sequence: CSVVGLAGDEQYF. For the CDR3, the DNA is TGCAGCGTTGTGGGCCTAGCGGGAGACGAGCAGTACTTC.

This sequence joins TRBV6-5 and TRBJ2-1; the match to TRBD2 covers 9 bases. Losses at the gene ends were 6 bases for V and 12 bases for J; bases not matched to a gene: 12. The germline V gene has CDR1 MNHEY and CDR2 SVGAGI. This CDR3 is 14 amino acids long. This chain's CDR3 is CASSETSGAGGQFF. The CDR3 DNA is TGTGCCAGCAGCGAGACTAGCGGCGCCGGGGGGCAGTTCTTC.

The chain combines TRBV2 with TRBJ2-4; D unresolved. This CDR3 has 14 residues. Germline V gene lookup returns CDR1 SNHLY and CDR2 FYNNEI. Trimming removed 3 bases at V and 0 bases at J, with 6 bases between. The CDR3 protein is CASSDPGAKNIQYF. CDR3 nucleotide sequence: TGTGCCAGCAGTGACCCCGGAGCCAAAAACATTCAGTACTTC.

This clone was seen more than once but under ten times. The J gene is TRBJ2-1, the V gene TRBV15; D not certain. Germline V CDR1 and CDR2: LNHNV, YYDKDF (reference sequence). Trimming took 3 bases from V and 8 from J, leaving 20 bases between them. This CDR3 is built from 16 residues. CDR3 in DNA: TGTGCCACCAGCAGCTTCGACGTGCCGACTGTAGATGAGCAGTTCTTC. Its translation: CATSSFDVPTVDEQFF.

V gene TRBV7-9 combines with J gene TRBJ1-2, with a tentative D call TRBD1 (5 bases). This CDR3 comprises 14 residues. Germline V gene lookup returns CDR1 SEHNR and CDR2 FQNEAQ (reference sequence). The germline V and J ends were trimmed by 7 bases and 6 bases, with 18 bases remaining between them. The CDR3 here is CASIRWGREDGYTF. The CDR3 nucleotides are TGTGCCAGCATCCGGTGGGGCAGGGAGGATGGCTACACCTTC.

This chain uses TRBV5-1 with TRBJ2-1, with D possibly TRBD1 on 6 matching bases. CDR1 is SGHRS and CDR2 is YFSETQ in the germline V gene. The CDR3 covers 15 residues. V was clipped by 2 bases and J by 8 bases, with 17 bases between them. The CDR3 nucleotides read TGCGCCAGCAGCTTCGGTCAGGGGCCGTACGATGAGCAGTTCTTC. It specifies CASSFGQGPYDEQFF. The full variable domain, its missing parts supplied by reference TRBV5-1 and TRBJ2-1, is KAGVTQTPRYLIKTRGQQVTLSCSPISGHRSVSWYQQTPGQGLQFLFEYFSETQRNKGNFPGRFSGRQFSNSRSEMNVSTLELGDSALYLCASSFGQGPYDEQFFGPGTRLTVL.

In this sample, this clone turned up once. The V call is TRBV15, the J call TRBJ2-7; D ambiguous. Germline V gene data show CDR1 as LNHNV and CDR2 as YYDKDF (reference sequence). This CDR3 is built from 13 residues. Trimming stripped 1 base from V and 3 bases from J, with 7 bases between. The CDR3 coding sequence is TGTGCCACCAGCAGAGTAACTCGCTACGAGCAGTACTTC. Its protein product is CATSRVTRYEQYF. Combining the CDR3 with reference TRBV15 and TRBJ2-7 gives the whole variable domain DAMVIQNPRYQVTQFGKPVTLSCSQTLNHNVMYWYQQKSSQAPKLLFHYYDKDFNNEADTPDNFQSRRPNTSFCFLDIRSPGLGDTAMYLCATSRVTRYEQYFGPGTRLTVT.

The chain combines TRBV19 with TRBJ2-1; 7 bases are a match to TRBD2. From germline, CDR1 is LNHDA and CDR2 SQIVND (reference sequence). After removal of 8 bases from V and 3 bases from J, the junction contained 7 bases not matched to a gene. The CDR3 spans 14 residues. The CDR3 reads CASGSGGIYNEQFF. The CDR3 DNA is TGTGCCAGTGGATCCGGGGGGATCTACAATGAGCAGTTCTTC.

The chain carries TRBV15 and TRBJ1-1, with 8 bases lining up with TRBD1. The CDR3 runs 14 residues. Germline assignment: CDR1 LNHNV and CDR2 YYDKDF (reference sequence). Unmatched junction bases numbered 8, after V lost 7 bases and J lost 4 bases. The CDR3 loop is CATTLDRDFTEAFF. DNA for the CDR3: TGTGCCACCACCCTGGACAGGGATTTCACTGAAGCTTTCTTT.